This paragraph reports one T cell receptor (beta chain). Terminally differentiated effector memory CD45RA+ cells were excluded from the naive CD8 cells, which were CD45RO-negative and positively selected for CCR7. Caucasian adults residing in Nashville, Tennessee made up all the donors. These data are taken from a study of shared clonotypes between healthy human individuals. The CDR3 totals 14 residues. V shed 4 bases and J 5 bases; nucleotides not matched to a gene: 9. The germline V gene has CDR1 SGHKS and CDR2 YYEKEE (reference sequence). This was a deep-level run. Each PCR replicate from the sorted subsets contained 150 to 250 ng DNA, which is tens of thousands of T cell genomes. The repertoire was sequenced with immunoSEQ multiplex PCR; TCRdb's copy has only in-frame clones and lacks some. Among roughly 2,000,000 clones, about 95% were seen once, and the ten largest hold roughly 1%.

Input material: naive CD8+ T cells sorted from blood. The sequence was obtained from a man between 18 and 29 years old in good health. This rearrangement joins TRBV5-5 to TRBJ2-7; 7 bases are shared with TRBD1. The CDR3 DNA reads as TGTGCCAGCAGCCGCGACAGGGTTAACGACGAGCAGTACTTC. Translation: CASSRDRVNDEQYF.